This TCR beta chain was identified during a study of blood T cell repertoires in COVID-19. Per the original data handling: Using reference gene primer amplification, nucleated cell counts were estimated. The protocol was immunoSEQ multiplex PCR, while the TCRdb copy is restricted to in-frame clones and leaves out a portion. The DNA was the basis for D and trimming; V, J and clone size are from that table. The sample lists tens of thousands of clones, 80% occurring once. CDR1 LGHDT and CDR2 YNNKEL come from the germline V gene (reference sequence). This CDR3 is built from 17 residues. V lost 4 bases to trimming and J lost 0 bases, with 18 bases between them. This clone has more than one count but fewer than ten.

Sequencing used peripheral blood. This receptor was obtained from a woman of 80 years or more with acute or convalescent COVID-19. The chain is built from TRBV3-1 (or the pseudogene TRBV3-2) and TRBJ2-5; possible D gene TRBD2, 5 bases. The CDR3 DNA is TGTGCCAGCAGCCGCACCCTCCAGCGGCCGTACCAAGAGACCCAGTACTTC. Translated, it gives CASSRTLQRPYQETQYF.